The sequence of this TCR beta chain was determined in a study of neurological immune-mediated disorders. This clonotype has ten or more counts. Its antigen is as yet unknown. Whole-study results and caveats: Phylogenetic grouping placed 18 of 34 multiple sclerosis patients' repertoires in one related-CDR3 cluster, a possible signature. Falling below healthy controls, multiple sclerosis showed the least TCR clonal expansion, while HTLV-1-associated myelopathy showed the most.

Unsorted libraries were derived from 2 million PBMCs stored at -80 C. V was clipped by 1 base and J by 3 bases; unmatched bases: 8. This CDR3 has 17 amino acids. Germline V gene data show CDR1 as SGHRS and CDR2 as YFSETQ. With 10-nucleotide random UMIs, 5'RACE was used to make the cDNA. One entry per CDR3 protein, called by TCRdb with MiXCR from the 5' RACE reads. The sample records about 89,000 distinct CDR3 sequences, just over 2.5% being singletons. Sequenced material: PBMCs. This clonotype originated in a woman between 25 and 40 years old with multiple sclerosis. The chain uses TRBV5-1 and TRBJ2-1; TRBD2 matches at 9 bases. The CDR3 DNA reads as TGCGCCAGCAGCTTGAGGACTAGCGACCCTTTCTACAATGAGCAGTTCTTC. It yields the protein CASSLRTSDPFYNEQFF. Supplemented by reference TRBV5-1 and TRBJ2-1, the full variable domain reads KAGVTQTPRYLIKTRGQQVTLSCSPISGHRSVSWYQQTPGQGLQFLFEYFSETQRNKGNFPGRFSGRQFSNSRSEMNVSTLELGDSALYLCASSLRTSDPFYNEQFFGPGTRLTVL.